The clone carrying this T cell receptor (beta chain) was counted at least ten times. Its antigen is unknown. Per germline, CDR1 MNHEY and CDR2 SVGEGT. V shed 5 bases and J 0 bases; nucleotides not matched to a gene: 2. CDR3 length: 17 residues. This sample stems from a study of T-cell memory formation after mild COVID-19. Study-level findings and limits: Clones contracting over day 15 to 85 were CD4/CD8 balanced, with later expanders leaning CD4+. Within pre-infection memory, some responding clones were found, suggesting cross-reactive memory joined.

After 5'RACE with constant-segment primers, TCR alpha and TCR beta cDNA libraries carrying sample barcodes and UMIs were obtained. TCRdb analysed the 5' RACE reads with MiXCR anew, one entry per CDR3 protein. The profile shows about 400,000 distinct CDR3 sequences, approximately 16% of them singletons. This chain joins TRBV6-2 or TRBV6-3 and TRBJ2-1; 15 nucleotides align to TRBD2. The TCR comes from a young man who had mild COVID-19 (a few samples of this study predate the infection). Cell type and time point are not known. The sample was PBMCs or a T cell subset sorted from them (not recorded which). The chain's CDR3 is CASSGLAGGGSYNEQFF. In DNA, the CDR3 is TGTGCCAGCAGTGGACTAGCGGGGGGGGGCTCCTACAATGAGCAGTTCTTC.